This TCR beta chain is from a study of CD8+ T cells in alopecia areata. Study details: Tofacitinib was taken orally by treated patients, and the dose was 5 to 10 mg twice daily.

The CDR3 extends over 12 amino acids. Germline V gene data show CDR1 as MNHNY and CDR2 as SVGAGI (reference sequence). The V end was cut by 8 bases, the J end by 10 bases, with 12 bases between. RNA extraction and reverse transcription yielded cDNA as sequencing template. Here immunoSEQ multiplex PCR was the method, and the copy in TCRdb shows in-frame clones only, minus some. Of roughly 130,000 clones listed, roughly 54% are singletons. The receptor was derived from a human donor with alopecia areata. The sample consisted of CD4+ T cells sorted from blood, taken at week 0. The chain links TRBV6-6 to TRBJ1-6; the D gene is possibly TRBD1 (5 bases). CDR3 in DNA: TGTGCCAGCTCGCAGGGAGACTCACCCCTCCACTTT. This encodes CASSQGDSPLHF.